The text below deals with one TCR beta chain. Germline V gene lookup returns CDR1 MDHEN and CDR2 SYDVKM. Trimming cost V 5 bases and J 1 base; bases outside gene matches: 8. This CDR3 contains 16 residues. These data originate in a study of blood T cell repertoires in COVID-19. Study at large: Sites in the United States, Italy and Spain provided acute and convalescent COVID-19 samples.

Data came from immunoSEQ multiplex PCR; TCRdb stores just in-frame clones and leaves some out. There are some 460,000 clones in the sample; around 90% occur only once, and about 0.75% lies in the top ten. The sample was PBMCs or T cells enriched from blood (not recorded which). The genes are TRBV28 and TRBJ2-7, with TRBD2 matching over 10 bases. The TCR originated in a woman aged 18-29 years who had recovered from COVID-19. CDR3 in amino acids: CASSLSRTSGSYEQYF. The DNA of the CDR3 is TGTGCCAGCAGTCTATCTCGGACTAGCGGATCCTACGAGCAGTACTTC.